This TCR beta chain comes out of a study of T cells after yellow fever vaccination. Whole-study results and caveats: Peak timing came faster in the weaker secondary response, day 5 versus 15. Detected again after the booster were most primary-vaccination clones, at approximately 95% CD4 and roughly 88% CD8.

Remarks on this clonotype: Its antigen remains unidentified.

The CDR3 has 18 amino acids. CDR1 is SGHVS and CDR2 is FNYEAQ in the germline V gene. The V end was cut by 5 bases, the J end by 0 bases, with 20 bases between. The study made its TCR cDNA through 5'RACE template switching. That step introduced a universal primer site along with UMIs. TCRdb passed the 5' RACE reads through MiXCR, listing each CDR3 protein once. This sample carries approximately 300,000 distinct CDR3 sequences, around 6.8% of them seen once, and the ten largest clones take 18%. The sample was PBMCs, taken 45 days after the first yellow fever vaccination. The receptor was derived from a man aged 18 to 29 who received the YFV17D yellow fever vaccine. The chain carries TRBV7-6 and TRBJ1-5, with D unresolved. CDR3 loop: CASSQTFGQSYSNQPQHF. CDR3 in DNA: TGTGCCAGCAGCCAGACCTTTGGGCAGAGCTATAGCAATCAGCCCCAGCATTTT.